Listed here are 20 T cell receptor beta chains from one sample, sequenced in a study of blood T cells in healthy people across ages. A second PCR, run for 7 to 11 cycles, used a sample-barcoded 5' primer plus a J-beta primer mix. TCRdb re-called the 5' RACE reads through MiXCR, storing one row per CDR3 protein. The table has approximately 2,000,000 distinct CDR3 sequences, about two fifths seen once. The sequenced sample was blood. These receptors were taken from a human donor in good health.

This rearrangement joins TRBV12-3 or TRBV12-4 to TRBJ2-7; D unclear. V lost 0 bases and J lost 5, with 8 bases in between. The CDR3 runs to 13 residues. CDR3 loop: CASSLALMDEQYF. The CDR3 DNA is TGTGCCAGCAGTTTAGCCCTAATGGACGAGCAGTACTTC.

CDR3 loop: CASSPPGAREETQYF. Written as DNA, the CDR3 is TGTGCCAGCAGTCCCCCCGGGGCCAGGGAAGAGACCCAGTACTTC. This chain uses TRBV11-1 with TRBJ2-5; D is possibly TRBD1 or TRBD2 (5 bases each). Trimming left V 6 bases short and J 3 bases short, with 17 bases between. This CDR3 region has 15 residues. The germline V gene has CDR1 SGHAT and CDR2 FQDESV (reference sequence).

The chain employs TRBV5-4 and TRBJ2-4, with D perhaps matching TRBD1 or TRBD2 (5 bases each). The germline gives CDR1 SGHNT, CDR2 YYREEE (reference sequence). The CDR3 length is 16 residues. Trimming removed 0 bases at V and 5 bases at J, with 15 bases between. The CDR3 nucleotides are TGTGCCAGCAGCTTGGATCCGGGGCCGGATCAAAACATTCAGTACTTC. Its protein is CASSLDPGPDQNIQYF.

This clonotype came up a few times. The V gene is TRBV29-1, the J gene TRBJ1-4; maybe TRBD1 (5 bases). The germline gives CDR1 SQVTM, CDR2 ANQGSEA. The CDR3 runs 13 residues. Trimming shortened V by 7 bases and J by 5 bases, and 14 bases separated the two germline ends. In DNA, the CDR3 is TGCAGCGCCATGCAGCGGACAAATGAAAAACTGTTTTTT. It translates to CSAMQRTNEKLFF.

This clonotype was found a few times. The CDR3, as DNA: TGCAGTGCTCGCCAGTTCGAAGGGGCTGAAGCTTTCTTT. Protein sequence: CSARQFEGAEAFF. The chain joins TRBV20-1 to TRBJ1-1, with D possibly matching TRBD1 (5 bases). CDR3 size: 13 residues. V was cut by 5 bases and J by 6 bases, with 16 bases left in between. Germline-derived CDR1 and CDR2 are DFQATT and SNEGSKA (reference sequence).

This sequence joins TRBV20-1 and TRBJ2-3; 9 nucleotides agree with TRBD2. The ends lost 6 bases at V and 3 bases at J; junction bases unmatched: 13. Germline lookup yields CDR1 DFQATT and CDR2 SNEGSKA (reference sequence). The CDR3 length is 16 residues. The CDR3 DNA is TGCAGTGCCTTAAAGTCGGCGGGGGGGTTTACAGATACGCAGTATTTT. This gives the protein CSALKSAGGFTDTQYF.

The genes are TRBV18 and TRBJ1-4, with 7 bases matching TRBD1. V shed 0 bases and J 5 bases; nucleotides not matched to a gene: 9. In germline, CDR1 is KGHSH, CDR2 LQKENI. There are 17 residues in the CDR3. The DNA for the CDR3 is TGTGCCAGCTCACCACCGGGACAGCAAAAAATAAATGAAAAACTGTTTTTT. Translating it yields CASSPPGQQKINEKLFF. Full variable domain (outside the CDR3, taken from reference TRBV18 and TRBJ1-4): NAGVMQNPRHLVRRRGQEARLRCSPMKGHSHVYWYRQLPEEGLKFMVYLQKENIIDESGMPKERFSAEFPKEGPSILRIQQVVRGDSAAYFCASSPPGQQKINEKLFFGSGTQLSVL.

This clonotype was detected only once. V usage is TRBV29-1 and J usage is TRBJ2-2; a possible D gene is TRBD2 (6 bases). This CDR3 has 13 amino acids. Looked up from germline, CDR1 is SQVTM and CDR2 is ANQGSEA. The V and J ends lost 4 bases and 6 bases respectively, with 12 bases between them. CDR3 protein: CSVGGGDAGELFF. The CDR3 region has the DNA TGCAGCGTTGGAGGCGGGGACGCCGGGGAGCTGTTTTTT.

The rearrangement joins TRBV3-1 to TRBJ1-2; no clear D gene. The V gene lost 1 base and the J gene lost 3 bases, with 3 bases spanning the gap. Germline V lookup: CDR1 LGHDT, CDR2 YNNKEL (reference sequence). The CDR3 extends over 12 amino acids. As DNA, the CDR3 is TGTGCCAGCAGCCAAGTCGACTATGGCTACACCTTC. This gives the protein CASSQVDYGYTF.

This clonotype was observed many times. The V and J genes are TRBV5-8 and TRBJ2-6, with D unresolved. The ends were cut back, 4 bases at V and 0 bases at J, with 11 bases in the middle. CDR1 is SGHTS, CDR2 YDEGEE, per germline. This CDR3 comprises 16 residues. In nucleotides, the CDR3 is TGTGCCAGCAGCAGAACGACAAGCTCTGGGGCCAACGTCCTGACTTTC. Protein: CASSRTTSSGANVLTF.

This clonotype has a handful of counts. This rearrangement joins TRBV5-1 to TRBJ2-1, with a possible D match to TRBD2 (8 bases). With 0 bases removed from V and 4 bases from J, the gap between germline ends came to 14 bases. This CDR3 is 16 amino acids long. Germline V gene sequence: CDR1 SGHRS, CDR2 YFSETQ. CDR3 protein: CASSLVSGTAYNEQFF. The CDR3 coding sequence is TGCGCCAGCAGCTTGGTTAGCGGGACAGCGTACAATGAGCAGTTCTTC.

The chain carries TRBV10-3 and TRBJ2-5, with TRBD1 as a possible D gene (6 bases). There are 13 residues in the CDR3. CDR1 and CDR2 from the germline V gene are ENHRY and SYGVKD. V gave up 5 bases and J gave up 0 bases, with 7 bases separating them. CDR3 loop: CAISRDNQETQYF. CDR3 coding DNA: TGTGCCATCAGTAGGGACAACCAAGAGACCCAGTACTTC.

Worth noting for this clonotype: An end of the junction differs from the germline gene, which may be a read error. The DNA of the CDR3 is TGTGCCAGCAGCTTGGACCTGACAGTGTATGGCTGCACCTTC. Translated, it gives CASSLDLTVYGCTF. V and J are TRBV7-2 and TRBJ1-2; tentatively, D is TRBD1 (5 bases). This CDR3 region has 14 residues. CDR1 is SGHTA, CDR2 FQGNSA, per germline. Looking up the rest from reference TRBV7-2 and TRBJ1-2 gives the full variable domain: GAGVSQSPSNKVTEKGKDVELRCDPISGHTALYWYRQSLGQGLEFLIYFQGNSAPDKSGLPSDRFSAERTGGSVSTLTIQRTQQEDSAVYLCASSLDLTVYGCTFGSGTRLTVV.

Worth noting for this clonotype: A junction end diverges from the germline sequence, so it may reflect a read error. This rearrangement joins TRBV27 to TRBJ2-5, with D perhaps matching TRBD1 or TRBD2 (6 bases each). Germline V gene sequence: CDR1 MNHEY, CDR2 SMNVEV (reference sequence). CDR3 length: 14 amino acids. CDR3 region: CVSSPGDTQETQYF. The CDR3 region has the DNA TGTGTCAGCAGTCCGGGGGACACCCAAGAGACCCAGTACTTC.

The V and J genes are TRBV2 and TRBJ2-7; TRBD1 matches 7 bases. Germline lookup yields CDR1 SNHLY and CDR2 FYNNEI. This CDR3 has 15 residues. The J segment lost 3 bases and the V segment lost 2 bases, leaving 7 bases of the junction unmatched. This chain's CDR3 is CASSEQAGGHYEQYF. The CDR3 DNA reads as TGTGCCAGCAGTGAACAGGCAGGGGGTCACTACGAGCAGTACTTC.

This clonotype has a handful of counts. V and J are TRBV9 and TRBJ2-1; D gene ambiguous. CDR1 is SGDLS, CDR2 YYNGEE, per germline. Trimming stripped 3 bases from V and 2 bases from J, with 9 bases between. The CDR3 loop spans 14 amino acids. DNA of the CDR3: TGTGCCAGCAGCGGGGGATTCACCTACAATGAGCAGTTCTTC. Translation gives CASSGGFTYNEQFF.

The rearrangement joins TRBV5-1 to TRBJ1-4; 7 positions agree with TRBD1. CDR1 and CDR2 from the germline V gene are SGHRS and YFSETQ. Trimming cost V 3 bases and J 0 bases; bases outside gene matches: 20. CDR3 size: 21 residues. The CDR3 spells CASSWEPGGGEQYATNEKLFF. The CDR3 DNA follows: TGCGCCAGCAGCTGGGAACCGGGAGGGGGCGAGCAGTACGCAACTAATGAAAAACTGTTTTTT.

The J gene is TRBJ1-2, the V gene TRBV29-1; D gene unclear. Germline V gene sequence: CDR1 SQVTM, CDR2 ANQGSEA. Trimming shortened V by 8 bases and J by 4 bases, and 20 bases separated the two germline ends. CDR3 length: 14 residues. The CDR3 region is CSSLDLWKSYGYTF. The CDR3 bases are TGCAGCTCGTTGGACTTGTGGAAGAGCTATGGCTACACCTTC.

A note on this clonotype: At one of its ends the junction is not consistent with the germline gene, which may arise from a read error. V and J are TRBV7-2 and TRBJ2-3; 10 bases align to TRBD2. Germline V lookup: CDR1 SGHTA, CDR2 FQGNSA. The CDR3 has 14 amino acids. The DNA of the CDR3 is TGTGCCAGCAGCATAGCGGGGGGCTTAGATACGCAGTATTTT. Amino acid sequence: CASSIAGGLDTQYF.

The chain joins TRBV12-3 or TRBV12-4 to TRBJ2-1; D is possibly TRBD2 (5 bases). The CDR3 covers 13 residues. Deletions cut 5 bases from V and 6 bases from J, with 11 bases between. CDR3 nucleotide sequence: TGTGCCAGCAGTATACACACTAGCAATGAGCAGTTCTTC. Protein: CASSIHTSNEQFF.